This paragraph reports one T cell receptor beta chain. MiXCR, run by TCRdb on the RT-PCR reads, gives a single entry per CDR3 protein. The table includes under 200,000 distinct CDR3 sequences, approximately 12% detected once. The data stem from a study of response to subunit inactivated influenza vaccine. This sample also belongs to another study, concerning T cells expressing NK-cell markers. According to that study: cDNA encoding TCR beta was synthesized via 5'RACE template switching incorporating UMIs. Sequencing covered eight donors, seven HCMV-seropositive and one seronegative. Each of 6 or 7 donors carried dominant NKG2C+ clonotypes accounting for about 1.0-7.5% of CD8+ T cells.

The source is a man in his fifties who received an inactivated influenza vaccine. This specimen was CD8+ T cells sorted from PBMCs, taken 11 to 12 days after vaccination.

The CDR3 region is CASSTGQAFF. The CDR3 bases are TGTGCCAGCAGCACCGGACAGGCGTTCTTC. This chain joins TRBV7-9 and TRBJ2-1; 7 bases are a match to TRBD1. Per the germline V gene, CDR1 is SEHNR and CDR2 is FQNEAQ (reference sequence). After removal of 5 bases from V and 15 bases from J, the junction contained 4 bases not matched to a gene. The CDR3 extends over 10 amino acids.